These 14 T cell receptor beta chains were all obtained from the same sample, sequenced in a study of early T cells in non-severe SARS-CoV-2 infection. MiXCR was run by TCRdb on the 5' RACE reads, yielding one entry per CDR3 protein. Among under 70,000 distinct CDR3 sequences listed, around an eighth were seen once. Material for sequencing was whole blood. The receptor source for this set is an adult who was a healthcare worker with PCR-confirmed SARS-CoV-2 infection or an uninfected control (not recorded which).

This chain links TRBV4-1 with TRBJ1-2; 9 positions agree with TRBD1. CDR3 length equals 14 residues. V was pared by 3 bases and J by 6 bases, with 5 bases of the junction left unmatched. The germline V gene has CDR1 MGHRA and CDR2 YSYEKL. CDR3 in DNA: TGCGCCAGCAGCCAGCCGGGACAGGGTAATGGCTACACCTTC. Residues: CASSQPGQGNGYTF.

This clonotype has only a few counts. The CDR3 reads CASSEFLAGDTGELFF. In DNA, the CDR3 is TGCGCCAGCAGTGAGTTCCTAGCGGGCGACACCGGGGAGCTGTTTTTT. The chain joins TRBV10-2 to TRBJ2-2; TRBD2 agrees at 8 bases. V lost 1 base, J lost 3 bases, and 4 bases stayed unmatched. This CDR3 region has 16 residues. In germline, CDR1 is WSHSY, CDR2 SAAADI.

This clonotype was seen only a few times. The chain recombines TRBV7-8 with TRBJ2-6; 9 nucleotides match TRBD1. The germline CDR1 and CDR2 sequences are SGHVS and FQNEAQ. J lost 2 bases, V lost 5 bases, and 13 bases had no gene match. The CDR3 runs 19 residues. The CDR3: CASSPHAGQGFPGANVLTF. CDR3 DNA: TGTGCCAGCAGCCCCCACGCGGGACAGGGATTCCCTGGGGCCAACGTCCTGACTTTC.

CDR3 DNA sequence: TGTGCCAGCAGTTTCGGCGCCCAGGGAGAGACCCAGTACTTC. Its protein is CASSFGAQGETQYF. The chain uses TRBV12-3 or TRBV12-4 and TRBJ2-5; maybe TRBD1 (5 bases). The V and J ends lost 3 bases and 4 bases respectively, with 12 bases between them. The CDR3 covers 14 residues.

The chain uses TRBV29-1 and TRBJ1-2; D ambiguous. Germline CDR1 and CDR2: SQVTM and ANQGSEA. There are 14 residues in the CDR3. Trimming shortened V by 2 bases and J by 4 bases, and 14 bases separated the two germline ends. CDR3 amino acids: CSVESPLIAYGYTF. CDR3 nucleotides: TGCAGCGTTGAATCCCCCCTAATTGCCTATGGCTACACCTTC.

As DNA, the CDR3 is TGTGCCAGCAGTGAAAGGAGGGATGGCGCTGAAGCTTTCTTT. Translation gives CASSERRDGAEAFF. The gene calls are TRBV6-1 and TRBJ1-1; unclear D gene. The V end was cut by 2 bases, the J end by 6 bases, with 13 bases between. This CDR3 is built from 14 residues. Germline V lookup: CDR1 MNHNS, CDR2 SASEGT.

This clonotype has only a few counts. The V gene is TRBV7-9, the J gene TRBJ1-3; D unresolved. This CDR3 is built from 13 residues. CDR1 and CDR2 (germline): SEHNR, FQNEAQ (reference sequence). Trimming removed 5 bases from V and 4 bases from J, with 9 bases in between. DNA for the CDR3: TGTGCCAGCAGCGCAAACTCCGGAAACACCATATATTTT. This sequence encodes CASSANSGNTIYF.

The CDR3 nucleotides read TGTGCCAGCAGTTTGGCGCGAGGAACGCAGTATTTT. Translation gives CASSLARGTQYF. The chain carries TRBV12-3 or TRBV12-4 and TRBJ2-3, with D unclear. The CDR3 covers 12 residues. Between the trimmed V and J ends, which lost 3 bases and 9 bases, there was a span of 10 bases.

At least ten counts were recorded for this clonotype. The chain carries TRBV12-3 or TRBV12-4 and TRBJ2-3; 8 nucleotides line up with TRBD1. The CDR3 is 14 residues long. The junction had 6 bases not matched to a gene; V was cut back by 5 bases and J by 5 bases. CDR3 coding DNA: TGTGCCAGCAGTACAACAGGGGGAGGAGATACGCAGTATTTT. It codes for CASSTTGGGDTQYF.

This clonotype was seen only a few times. The chain carries TRBV12-3 or TRBV12-4 and TRBJ1-5; weak D call: TRBD1 (6 bases). The CDR3 has 14 amino acids. Deletions cut 3 bases from V and 5 bases from J, with 11 bases between. The CDR3 here is CASSFGQIYQPQHF. Written as DNA, the CDR3 is TGTGCCAGCAGTTTTGGACAGATTTATCAGCCCCAGCATTTT.

The chain joins TRBV20-1 to TRBJ2-1, with TRBD1 matching over 7 bases. Germline values: CDR1 DFQATT, CDR2 SNEGSKA (reference sequence). Losses at the gene ends were 1 base for V and 4 bases for J; bases not matched to a gene: 10. The CDR3 extends over 16 amino acids. The chain's CDR3 is CSARVLNRGSYNEQFF. Here the CDR3 DNA reads TGCAGTGCTAGAGTCCTTAACAGGGGTAGTTACAATGAGCAGTTCTTC.

The genes are TRBV12-3 or TRBV12-4 and TRBJ1-5, with unresolved D. The CDR3 extends over 13 amino acids. V was clipped by 4 bases and J by 3 bases, with 7 bases between them. Here the CDR3 reads CASSYGNNQPQHF. The DNA of the CDR3 is TGTGCCAGCAGTTATGGAAACAATCAGCCCCAGCATTTT.

This sequence joins TRBV6-5 and TRBJ2-7; D is perhaps TRBD2 (5 bases). Looked up from germline, CDR1 is MNHEY and CDR2 is SVGAGI. The CDR3 sequence is 15 residues long. With 0 bases removed from V and 2 bases from J, the gap between germline ends came to 11 bases. CDR3 amino acids: CASSYSTGSPYEQYF. The CDR3 nucleotides read TGTGCCAGCAGTTACTCGACGGGGTCCCCCTACGAGCAGTACTTC.

This clonotype was picked up a small number of times. The CDR3 DNA is TGCAGTGCTAGAGCAGGGGGACCGGGGGAGACCCAGTACTTC. This sequence encodes CSARAGGPGETQYF. This sequence joins TRBV20-1 and TRBJ2-5, with 7 positions matching TRBD1. The CDR3 sequence is 14 residues long. J was trimmed by 5 bases and V by 1 base; bases with no gene match: 7. Germline lookup yields CDR1 DFQATT and CDR2 SNEGSKA (reference sequence).